Listed here are 29 T cell receptor beta chains from one sample, sequenced in a study of shared clonotypes between healthy human individuals. TCRdb keeps only in-frame clones here, not all; method: immunoSEQ multiplex PCR. The data hold about 800,000 clones, with 90% to 97% observed a single time. Positively selected for CCR7, the CD45RO-negative cells used as naive CD8 cells excluded terminally differentiated effector memory CD45RA+ cells. The specimen was naive CD8+ T cells sorted from blood. The receptor set was obtained from a man aged 30-40 years in good health.

The chain combines TRBV29-1 with TRBJ2-1; D may be TRBD2 (5 bases). Germline V gene lookup returns CDR1 SQVTM and CDR2 ANQGSEA. The CDR3 is 13 amino acids. Trimming removed 5 bases at V and 2 bases at J, with 10 bases between. CDR3 DNA: TGCAGCGTTAAAGCGGCTACCTACAATGAGCAGTTCTTC. Amino acids: CSVKAATYNEQFF.

Concerning this clone itself: At one of its ends the junction is not consistent with the germline gene, which may arise from a read error. The sample holds other DNA sequences that translate to the same CDR3. The V gene is TRBV13, the J gene TRBJ2-7, with 8 nucleotides matching TRBD2. CDR1 is PRHDT and CDR2 is FYEKMQ in the germline V gene (reference sequence). CDR3 length equals 16 residues. CDR3 sequence: CASSLGEGLAGREQYF. The CDR3 DNA sequence: TGCGCCAGCAGCTTAGGTGAGGGGCTAGCGGGTCGAGAGCAGTACTTC.

V usage is TRBV7-2 and J usage is TRBJ2-5; TRBD2 might be the D (5 bases). From germline, CDR1 is SGHTA and CDR2 FQGNSA. CDR3 length: 16 amino acids. Trimming took off 2 bases at V and 8 bases at J, with 21 bases between the two ends. Here the CDR3 DNA reads TGTGCCAGCAGCTTATTTGGTGGGAGTGGGCCAGGAACCCAGTACTTC. It encodes CASSLFGGSGPGTQYF.

This clone has just one count. This rearrangement joins TRBV5-4 to TRBJ2-3; TRBD2 matches at 7 bases. The CDR3 is made up of 16 amino acids. Germline CDR1 and CDR2: SGHNT and YYREEE (reference sequence). The junction had 4 bases not matched to a gene; V was cut back by 0 bases and J by 0 bases. Here the CDR3 reads CASSLDLAASTDTQYF. CDR3 DNA: TGTGCCAGCAGCTTGGATCTAGCGGCTAGCACAGATACGCAGTATTTT.

The V and J genes are TRBV9 and TRBJ2-7, with D possibly matching TRBD2 (6 bases). Between the trimmed V and J ends, which lost 4 bases and 0 bases, there was a span of 14 bases. Germline V gene data show CDR1 as SGDLS and CDR2 as YYNGEE. There are 15 residues in the CDR3. The CDR3 coding sequence is TGTGCCAGCAGCCGGGACTTACGAAGCTCCTACGAGCAGTACTTC. As protein: CASSRDLRSSYEQYF.

A note on this clone: An end of the junction does not agree with germline; a read error may underlie this. The rearrangement joins TRBV7-9 to TRBJ2-7; D might be TRBD2 (5 bases). CDR1 is SEHNR, CDR2 FQNEAQ, per germline (reference sequence). This CDR3 is built from 15 residues. In DNA form, the CDR3 reads TGTGCCAGCAGCAACCCCTGGACTGCCTCCAACGAGCAGTACTTC. This codes for CASSNPWTASNEQYF.

The chain couples TRBV4-1 to TRBJ1-3; D might be TRBD1 (5 bases). Trimming took off 3 bases at V and 7 bases at J, with 13 bases between the two ends. The CDR3 consists of 14 residues. CDR1 is MGHRA and CDR2 is YSYEKL in the germline V gene. CDR3 residues: CASSQGDSFNTIYF. The CDR3 DNA reads TGCGCCAGCAGCCAGGGAGACAGTTTTAACACCATATATTTT.

This clone was counted once. The rearrangement joins TRBV6-1 to TRBJ1-1; no reliable D call. The CDR3 loop spans 13 amino acids. The germline gives CDR1 MNHNS, CDR2 SASEGT. V was cut by 4 bases and J by 1 base, with 7 bases left in between. The CDR3: CASSGLRNTEAFF. The CDR3 region has the DNA TGTGCCAGCAGTGGACTTAGGAACACTGAAGCTTTCTTT.

This chain uses TRBV10-1 with TRBJ2-7; TRBD2 matches at 10 bases. This CDR3 is 14 amino acids long. Germline V gene lookup returns CDR1 WNHNN and CDR2 SYGVQD (reference sequence). V lost 3 bases, J lost 3 bases, and 2 bases stayed unmatched. For the CDR3, the DNA is TGCGCCAGCAGTGACCCTAGCGGGAGCTACGAGCAGTACTTC. Amino acid sequence: CASSDPSGSYEQYF.

The rearrangement uses TRBV5-1 and TRBJ2-7, with 7 bases that match TRBD2. Looked up from germline, CDR1 is SGHRS and CDR2 is YFSETQ. The CDR3 runs to 15 residues. Unmatched junction bases numbered 4, after V lost 0 bases and J lost 1 base. The chain's CDR3 is CASSLEGGPSYEQYF. The CDR3 DNA reads TGCGCCAGCAGCTTGGAGGGAGGGCCTTCCTACGAGCAGTACTTC.

The CDR3 loop reads CAIFVGNTNYGYTF. The DNA of the CDR3 is TGTGCCATCTTCGTAGGGAATACTAACTATGGCTACACCTTC. The rearrangement joins TRBV10-3 to TRBJ1-2; D unresolved. Trimming pared 8 bases from V and 0 bases from J, leaving 13 bases between. Germline V CDR1 and CDR2: ENHRY, SYGVKD. The CDR3 has 14 residues.

This chain links TRBV2 with TRBJ1-1; D unclear. Deletions cut 9 bases from V and 1 base from J, with 15 bases between. Germline CDR1 is SNHLY and CDR2 is FYNNEI. CDR3 length: 14 amino acids. CDR3 nucleotides: TGTGCCAGAGGCCTACGATTTACGAACACTGAAGCTTTCTTT. Encoded protein: CARGLRFTNTEAFF.

The chain uses TRBV7-6 and TRBJ2-7; D is perhaps TRBD2 (5 bases). Trimming shortened V by 0 bases and J by 3 bases, and 15 bases separated the two germline ends. Germline V gene sequence: CDR1 SGHVS, CDR2 FNYEAQ. This CDR3 region has 16 residues. The DNA for the CDR3 is TGTGCCAGCAGCTTAGCTGTGGCGGGCCAATTCTACGAGCAGTACTTC. Residues: CASSLAVAGQFYEQYF. The variable domain in full, completed from reference TRBV7-6 and TRBJ2-7, reads GAGVSQSPRYKVTKRGQDVALRCDPISGHVSLYWYRQALGQGPEFLTYFNYEAQQDKSGLPNDRFSAERPEGSISTLTIQRTEQRDSAMYRCASSLAVAGQFYEQYFGPGTRLTVT.

This clone was counted a single time. The V and J genes are TRBV6-1 and TRBJ2-3, with D unclear. This CDR3 has 16 residues. Germline lookup yields CDR1 MNHNS and CDR2 SASEGT. The ends were cut back, 1 base at V and 0 bases at J, with 11 bases in the middle. The CDR3 loop is CASSEEGFSSTDTQYF. CDR3 bases: TGTGCCAGCAGTGAAGAGGGATTTTCAAGCACAGATACGCAGTATTTT.

The genes are TRBV11-2 and TRBJ2-5; D not certain. Germline CDR1 is SGHAT and CDR2 is FQNNGV. This CDR3 has 13 residues. Trimming stripped 4 bases from V and 5 bases from J, with 11 bases between. The CDR3 is CASSWPGRETQYF. Written as DNA, the CDR3 is TGTGCCAGCAGCTGGCCAGGTCGGGAGACCCAGTACTTC. Looking up the rest from reference TRBV11-2 and TRBJ2-5 gives the full variable domain: EAGVAQSPRYKIIEKRQSVAFWCNPISGHATLYWYQQILGQGPKLLIQFQNNGVVDDSQLPKDRFSAERLKGVDSTLKIQPAKLEDSAVYLCASSWPGRETQYFGPGTRLLVL.

The CDR3 protein is CATLGKPRSLYGYTF. The CDR3 coding sequence is TGTGCCACCCTTGGGAAACCGAGATCCTTATATGGCTACACCTTC. The rearrangement joins TRBV19 to TRBJ1-2; no firm D call. In germline, CDR1 is LNHDA, CDR2 SQIVND (reference sequence). The CDR3 spans 15 residues. The V end was cut by 10 bases, the J end by 5 bases, with 23 bases between.

This chain links TRBV5-4 with TRBJ2-2, with D possibly TRBD2 on 5 matching bases. This CDR3 is built from 14 residues. Germline V gene data show CDR1 as SGHNT and CDR2 as YYREEE (reference sequence). V was cut by 3 bases and J by 0 bases, with 6 bases left in between. The chain's CDR3 is CASSWTSNTGELFF. CDR3 DNA sequence: TGTGCCAGCAGCTGGACTTCGAACACCGGGGAGCTGTTTTTT.

The chain is built from TRBV13 and TRBJ2-4; weak D call: TRBD1 (6 bases). Germline values: CDR1 PRHDT, CDR2 FYEKMQ (reference sequence). Deletions cut 5 bases from V and 0 bases from J, with 17 bases between. The CDR3 runs 17 residues. CDR3 residues: CASSPSGTHIAKNIQYF. CDR3 sequence (DNA): TGTGCCAGCAGCCCTTCTGGGACACACATAGCCAAAAACATTCAGTACTTC. The full variable domain, rest sourced from reference TRBV13 and TRBJ2-4, is AAGVIQSPRHLIKEKRETATLKCYPIPRHDTVYWYQQGPGQDPQFLISFYEKMQSDKGSIPDRFSAQQFSDYHSELNMSSLELGDSALYFCASSPSGTHIAKNIQYFGAGTRLSVL.

This sequence joins TRBV13 and TRBJ2-7; 7 positions match TRBD1. Germline values: CDR1 PRHDT, CDR2 FYEKMQ (reference sequence). This CDR3 is 17 amino acids long. With V trimmed by 5 bases and J by 3 bases, 16 bases remained unmatched. The CDR3 nucleotides are TGTGCCAGCAGCCACATGGGGGACAGTGGCGGTTACTACGAGCAGTACTTC. Translation gives CASSHMGDSGGYYEQYF.

The chain carries TRBV27 and TRBJ2-5; the D gene is possibly TRBD2 (6 bases). Trimming pared 0 bases from V and 5 bases from J, leaving 13 bases between. The CDR3 extends over 15 amino acids. The V gene's germline CDR1 is MNHEY and CDR2 SMNVEV (reference sequence). The CDR3 loop reads CASSLSWGGGETQYF. The CDR3 DNA follows: TGTGCCAGCAGTTTATCATGGGGAGGCGGGGAGACCCAGTACTTC.

This sequence joins TRBV27 and TRBJ2-2; 7 nucleotides match TRBD1. CDR1 and CDR2 (germline): MNHEY, SMNVEV (reference sequence). Germline trimming cut 1 base from V and 6 bases from J; bases unmatched to any gene: 5. This CDR3 has 15 amino acids. In nucleotides, the CDR3 is TGTGCCAGCAGTTTATTAGGGGGCGCCGCCGGGGAGCTGTTTTTT. It specifies CASSLLGGAAGELFF.

The chain links TRBV21-1 to TRBJ1-1. TRBV21-1 is listed as a pseudogene. This CDR3 is built from 16 residues. CDR3 bases: TGTGCCAGCAGGTACGACCTAGCTACACAATCCACTGAAGCTTTCTTT. Amino acid sequence: CASRYDLATQSTEAFF.

This chain joins TRBV11-2 and TRBJ2-7, with 10 bases that match TRBD2. Germline V lookup: CDR1 SGHAT, CDR2 FQNNGV. CDR3 length: 17 amino acids. The V gene end was trimmed by 1 base and the J gene end by 1 base; junction bases not matched to a gene: 7. For the CDR3, the DNA is TGTGCCAGCAGCTTAGTGTCTAGCGGGAGTACTTCCTACGAGCAGTACTTC. Translation: CASSLVSSGSTSYEQYF.

The rearrangement uses TRBV4-3 and TRBJ2-1; TRBD2 matches 7 bases. The germline gives CDR1 LGHNA, CDR2 YSLEER. CDR3 length: 14 residues. The trim removed 0 bases at V and 6 bases at J, leaving 2 bases unmatched. CDR3 residues: CASSQDPGGNEQFF. DNA of the CDR3: TGCGCCAGCAGCCAAGATCCGGGGGGCAATGAGCAGTTCTTC.

The V and J genes are TRBV19 and TRBJ1-2; D is unresolved. The CDR3 is made up of 14 amino acids. V lost 1 base, J lost 4 bases, and 10 bases lay in between. Looked up from germline, CDR1 is LNHDA and CDR2 is SQIVND (reference sequence). CDR3: CASSIANGPYGYTF. The CDR3, as DNA: TGTGCCAGTAGTATAGCCAATGGGCCCTATGGCTACACCTTC. The whole variable domain, remainder taken from reference TRBV19 and TRBJ1-2, is DGGITQSPKYLFRKEGQNVTLSCEQNLNHDAMYWYRQDPGQGLRLIYYSQIVNDFQKGDIAEGYSVSREKKESFPLTVTSAQKNPTAFYLCASSIANGPYGYTFGSGTRLTVV.

The V call is TRBV5-1, the J call TRBJ2-3, with D perhaps TRBD2 (5 bases). Trimming shortened V by 1 base and J by 1 base, and 16 bases separated the two germline ends. The CDR3 length is 17 residues. CDR1 and CDR2 from the germline V gene are SGHRS and YFSETQ. Written as DNA, the CDR3 is TGCGCCAGCAGCTTGTCCGGACTGTCTGGGGGCACAGATACGCAGTATTTT. Its protein is CASSLSGLSGGTDTQYF. Using reference TRBV5-1 and TRBJ2-3 for the parts outside the CDR3, the full variable domain is KAGVTQTPRYLIKTRGQQVTLSCSPISGHRSVSWYQQTPGQGLQFLFEYFSETQRNKGNFPGRFSGRQFSNSRSEMNVSTLELGDSALYLCASSLSGLSGGTDTQYFGPGTRLTVL.

This sequence joins TRBV5-6 and TRBJ2-1, with D perhaps being TRBD1 or TRBD2 (5 bases each). CDR1 SGHDT and CDR2 YYEEEE come from the germline V gene. CDR3 length: 16 residues. V gave up 0 bases and J gave up 6 bases, with 16 bases separating them. The CDR3 sequence is CASSLAHGARGNEQFF. The CDR3 region has the DNA TGTGCCAGCAGCTTGGCCCACGGGGCTCGGGGCAATGAGCAGTTCTTC.

The chain uses TRBV29-1 and TRBJ2-5, with D possibly matching TRBD1 (6 bases). The germline CDR1 and CDR2 sequences are SQVTM and ANQGSEA. The length of the CDR3 is 12 residues. Trimming shortened V by 3 bases and J by 4 bases, and 9 bases separated the two germline ends. Here the CDR3 DNA reads TGCAGCGTTGATTCCAGGGGAGAGACCCAGTACTTC. Residues: CSVDSRGETQYF.

The chain combines TRBV15 with TRBJ2-7, with 7 positions matching TRBD1. This CDR3 contains 16 residues. CDR1 and CDR2 (germline): LNHNV, YYDKDF (reference sequence). With V trimmed by 5 bases and J by 0 bases, 10 bases remained unmatched. The CDR3 reads CATSSWTGLSSYEQYF. CDR3 nucleotide sequence: TGTGCCACCAGCTCCTGGACAGGTCTGAGCTCCTACGAGCAGTACTTC.